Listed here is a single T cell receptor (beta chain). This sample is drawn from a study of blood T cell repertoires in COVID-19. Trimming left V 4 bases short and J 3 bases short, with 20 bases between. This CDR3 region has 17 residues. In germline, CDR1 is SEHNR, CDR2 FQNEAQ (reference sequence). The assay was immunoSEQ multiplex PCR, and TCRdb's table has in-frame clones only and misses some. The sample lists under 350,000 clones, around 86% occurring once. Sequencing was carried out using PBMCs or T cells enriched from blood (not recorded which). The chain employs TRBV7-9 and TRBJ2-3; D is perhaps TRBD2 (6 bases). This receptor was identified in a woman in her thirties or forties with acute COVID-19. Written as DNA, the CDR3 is TGTGCCAGCAGCTCCCCCCCAGGCGGAGGGCCAACAGATACGCAGTATTTT. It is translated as CASSSPPGGGPTDTQYF.